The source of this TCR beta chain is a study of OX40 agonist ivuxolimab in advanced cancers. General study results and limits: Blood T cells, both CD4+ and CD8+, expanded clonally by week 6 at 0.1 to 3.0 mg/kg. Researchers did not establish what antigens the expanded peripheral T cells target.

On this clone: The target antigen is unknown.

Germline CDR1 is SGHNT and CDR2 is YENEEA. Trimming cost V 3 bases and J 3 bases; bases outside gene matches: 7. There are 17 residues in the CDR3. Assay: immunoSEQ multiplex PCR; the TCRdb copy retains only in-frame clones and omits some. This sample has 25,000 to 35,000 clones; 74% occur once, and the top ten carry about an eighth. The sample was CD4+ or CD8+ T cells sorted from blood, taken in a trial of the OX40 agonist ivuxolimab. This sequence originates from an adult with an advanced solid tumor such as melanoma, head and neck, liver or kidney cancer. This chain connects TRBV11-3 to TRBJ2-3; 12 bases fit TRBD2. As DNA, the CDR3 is TGTGCCAGCAGCTTGAAATCTAGCGGGGGGGCGACAGATACGCAGTATTTT. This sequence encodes CASSLKSSGGATDTQYF.